The present T cell receptor (beta chain) was sequenced within a study of T cell changes during pregnancy in multiple sclerosis. V lost 4 bases, J lost 4 bases, and 7 bases stayed unmatched. Looked up from germline, CDR1 is SGHNT and CDR2 is YENEEA. The CDR3 runs 15 residues. Assay used: immunoSEQ multiplex PCR; TCRdb lists only in-frame clones, some missing. The sample lists tens of thousands of clones; roughly 88% were seen once. The V and J genes are TRBV11-3 and TRBJ2-1, with 7 bases that match TRBD1. Here the sequenced sample was peripheral blood, taken in the second trimester of pregnancy. The receptor was isolated from a female donor in good health, enrolled as a control in a pregnancy study. The CDR3 DNA follows: TGTGCCAGCAGCTCGACAGGGAGCCCTTACAATGAGCAGTTCTTC. Protein sequence: CASSSTGSPYNEQFF.